The rows below give T cell receptor beta chains drawn from one sample of a study of blood T cell repertoires in COVID-19. Repertoires were generated with immunoSEQ multiplex PCR, while TCRdb's copy carries only in-frame clones and drops some. In the table there are around 290,000 clones, about 89% of which are singletons. The material sequenced was peripheral blood. These receptors all stem from a woman aged 30 to 39 with COVID-19, enrolled during active disease. The CDR3 runs from the conserved cysteine through the conserved F or W. D genes are given only for firm matches. Rows may omit the clone size; those that give it use once, few, many or a size class.

NA	NA	TRBV6-6	TRBJ1-1	CASRITGGGNTEAFF	TGTGCCAGCAGGATAACAGGCGGCGGGAACACTGAAGCTTTCTTT
NA	TRBD1	TRBV11-3	TRBJ2-1	CASSLEVTGSSYNEQFF	TGTGCCAGCAGCTTAGAGGTGACAGGGAGCTCCTACAATGAGCAGTTCTTC
NA	TRBD1	TRBV9	TRBJ1-5	CASSFGTGAGQPQHF	TGTGCCAGCAGCTTCGGGACAGGGGCGGGTCAGCCCCAGCATTTT
once	NA	TRBV3-1/TRBV3-2	TRBJ1-6	CASSQSVYNSPLHF	TGTGCCAGCAGCCAATCAGTCTATAATTCACCCCTCCACTTT
NA	NA	TRBV11-2	TRBJ2-7	CASSLEPASSYEQYF	TGTGCCAGCAGCTTAGAGCCCGCGAGCTCCTACGAGCAGTACTTC
NA	NA	TRBV9	TRBJ2-7	CARTRGPSYEQYF	TGTGCCAGGACCAGAGGCCCCTCCTACGAGCAGTACTTC
NA	TRBD2	TRBV10-2	TRBJ2-7	CASSLAGSYEQYF	TGCGCCAGCTCACTAGCGGGATCCTACGAGCAGTACTTC
NA	TRBD1	TRBV18	TRBJ2-1	CASSPPDRVRYNEQFF	TGTGCCAGCTCACCACCAGACAGGGTAAGGTACAATGAGCAGTTCTTC
once	NA	TRBV6-6	TRBJ1-5	CASKSGNQPQHF	TGTGCCAGCAAGAGCGGCAATCAGCCCCAGCATTTT
NA	NA	TRBV9	TRBJ1-3	CASSVGSVGNTIYF	TGTGCCAGCAGCGTAGGTTCGGTTGGAAACACCATATATTTT
NA	TRBD1	TRBV9	TRBJ1-2	CASTWGQGSYGYTF	TGTGCCAGCACCTGGGGACAGGGGAGCTATGGCTACACCTTC
once	NA	TRBV21-1	TRBJ2-5	CASSKVGRTPTQETQYF	TGTGCCAGCAGCAAGGTCGGCCGGACACCTACCCAAGAGACCCAGTACTTC
few	NA	TRBV27	TRBJ2-7	CASSLFVPGSSEQYF	TGTGCCAGCAGTTTATTCGTTCCTGGGAGCAGCGAGCAGTACTTC
few	TRBD1	TRBV9	TRBJ2-2	CASSTSVDRTPGELFF	TGTGCCAGCAGCACATCGGTGGACAGGACGCCCGGGGAGCTGTTTTTT
NA	NA	TRBV7-8	TRBJ1-5	CASSLESGRDQPQHF	TGTGCCAGCAGCTTAGAATCGGGGAGGGATCAGCCCCAGCATTTT
NA	NA	TRBV18	TRBJ1-5	CASSPRSRNQPQHF	TGTGCCAGCTCACCGAGAAGTCGCAATCAGCCCCAGCATTTT
NA	TRBD1	TRBV28	TRBJ1-5	CASRADRGRRRDQPQHF	TGTGCCAGCAGAGCTGACAGGGGGCGACGGAGGGATCAGCCCCAGCATTTT
NA	NA	TRBV15	TRBJ2-5	CATSQKVGRSQETQYF	TGTGCCACCAGCCAAAAGGTGGGGCGAAGTCAAGAGACCCAGTACTTC
NA	TRBD1	TRBV3-1/TRBV3-2	TRBJ2-1	CASSQDAGTGRRTFF	TGTGCCAGCAGCCAAGACGCCGGGACAGGGCGACGGACGTTCTTC
NA	TRBD2	TRBV5-1	TRBJ2-1	CASSQMTSGIGNEQFF	TGCGCCAGCAGCCAGATGACTAGCGGGATAGGCAATGAGCAGTTCTTC
NA	NA	TRBV12-3/TRBV12-4	TRBJ2-7	CASSFSLGEQYF	TGTGCCAGCAGTTTCTCGCTCGGCGAGCAGTACTTC
NA	TRBD2	TRBV24-1	TRBJ2-1	CATSDVGLAGDYNEQFF	TGTGCCACCAGTGATGTGGGACTAGCGGGAGATTACAATGAGCAGTTCTTC
NA	TRBD2	TRBV5-1	TRBJ2-2	CASSLEASGNTGELFF	TGCGCCAGCAGCTTGGAGGCTAGCGGGAACACCGGGGAGCTGTTTTTT
NA	TRBD2	TRBV6-2/TRBV6-3	TRBJ2-7	CASSYQGTSGYEQYF	TGTGCCAGCAGTTACCAGGGGACTAGCGGCTACGAGCAGTACTTC
NA	TRBD1	TRBV12-3/TRBV12-4	TRBJ1-1	CASTLGQGSFF	TGTGCCAGCACCCTGGGACAGGGGTCTTTCTTT
NA	NA	TRBV28	TRBJ1-5	CASSSRYNQPQHF	TGTGCCAGCAGCTCGAGATACAATCAGCCCCAGCATTTT
NA	NA	TRBV19	TRBJ1-6	CASSVQHQDSPLHF	TGTGCCAGTAGTGTCCAACACCAGGATTCACCCCTCCACTTT
NA	TRBD2	TRBV6-2/TRBV6-3	TRBJ2-1	CASSLERETYNEQFF	TGTGCCAGCAGTCTCGAGCGGGAGACCTACAATGAGCAGTTCTTC
NA	TRBD2	TRBV7-2	TRBJ2-1	CASSLIAGPYNEQFF	TGTGCCAGCAGCTTAATAGCGGGGCCCTACAATGAGCAGTTCTTC
once	NA	TRBV27	TRBJ1-2	CASSPTANYGYTF	TGTGCCAGCAGTCCGACAGCTAACTATGGCTACACCTTC
NA	NA	TRBV11-3	TRBJ2-3	CASSNFPGNSPDTQYF	TGTGCCAGCAGCAATTTTCCCGGGAACAGCCCAGATACGCAGTATTTT
NA	NA	TRBV30	TRBJ1-1	CAWSEKGGTEAFF	TGTGCCTGGAGTGAAAAGGGAGGGACTGAAGCTTTCTTT
NA	TRBD1	TRBV10-3	TRBJ1-6	CATKGTDNSPLHF	TGTGCCACCAAGGGGACAGATAATTCACCCCTCCACTTT
NA	TRBD1	TRBV5-4	TRBJ1-1	CASSPRDRGHTEAFF	TGTGCCAGCAGCCCCCGGGACAGGGGGCACACTGAAGCTTTCTTT
NA	TRBD1	TRBV2	TRBJ2-7	CASSGDSYEQYF	TGTGCCAGCAGTGGGGACAGCTACGAGCAGTACTTC